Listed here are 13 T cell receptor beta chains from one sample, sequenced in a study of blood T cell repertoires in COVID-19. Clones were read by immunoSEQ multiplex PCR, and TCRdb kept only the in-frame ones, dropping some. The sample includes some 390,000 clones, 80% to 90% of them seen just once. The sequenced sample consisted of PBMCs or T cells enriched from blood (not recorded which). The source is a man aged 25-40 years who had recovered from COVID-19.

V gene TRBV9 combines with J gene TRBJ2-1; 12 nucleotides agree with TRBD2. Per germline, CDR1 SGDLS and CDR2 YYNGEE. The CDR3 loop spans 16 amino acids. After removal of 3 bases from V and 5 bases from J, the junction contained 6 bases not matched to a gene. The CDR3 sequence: CASSELAGGFHNEQFF. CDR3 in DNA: TGTGCCAGCAGCGAACTAGCGGGAGGCTTCCACAATGAGCAGTTCTTC.

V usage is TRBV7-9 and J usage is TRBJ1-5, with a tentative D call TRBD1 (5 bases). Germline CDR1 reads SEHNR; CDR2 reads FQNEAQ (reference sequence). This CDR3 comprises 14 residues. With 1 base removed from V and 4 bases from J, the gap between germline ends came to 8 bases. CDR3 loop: CASSLGGANQPQHF. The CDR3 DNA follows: TGTGCCAGCAGCTTAGGCGGGGCAAATCAGCCCCAGCATTTT.

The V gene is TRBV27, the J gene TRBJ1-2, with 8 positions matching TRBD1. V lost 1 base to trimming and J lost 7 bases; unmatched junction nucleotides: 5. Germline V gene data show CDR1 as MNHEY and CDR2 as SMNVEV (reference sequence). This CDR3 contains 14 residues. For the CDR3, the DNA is TGTGCCAGCAGTTTATTTCAGGGGGCGCTTGGCTACACCTTC. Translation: CASSLFQGALGYTF.

The CDR3 coding sequence is TGTGCCAGTAGGGAGTTACAGGGTGCATATTCACCCCTCCACTTT. Translation: CASRELQGAYSPLHF. V usage is TRBV19 and J usage is TRBJ1-6; perhaps TRBD1 as D (6 bases). CDR1 is LNHDA, CDR2 SQIVND, per germline (reference sequence). CDR3 size: 15 residues. Trimming shortened V by 6 bases and J by 8 bases, and 17 bases separated the two germline ends.

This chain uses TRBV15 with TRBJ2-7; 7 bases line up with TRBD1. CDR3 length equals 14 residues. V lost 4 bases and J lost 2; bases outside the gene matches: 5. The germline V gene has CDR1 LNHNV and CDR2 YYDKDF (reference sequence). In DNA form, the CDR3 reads TGTGCCACCAGCATCGGACAGGCGGCCTACGAGCAGTACTTC. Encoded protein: CATSIGQAAYEQYF.

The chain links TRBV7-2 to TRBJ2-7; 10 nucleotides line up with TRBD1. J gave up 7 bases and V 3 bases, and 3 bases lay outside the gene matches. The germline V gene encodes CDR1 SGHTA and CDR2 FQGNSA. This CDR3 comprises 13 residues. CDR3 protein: CASSFDRGREQYF. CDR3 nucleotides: TGTGCCAGCAGCTTCGACAGGGGGCGGGAGCAGTACTTC.

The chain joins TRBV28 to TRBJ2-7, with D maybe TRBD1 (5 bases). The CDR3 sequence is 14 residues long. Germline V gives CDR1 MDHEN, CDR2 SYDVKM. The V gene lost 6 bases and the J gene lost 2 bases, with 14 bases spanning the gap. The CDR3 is CASRSDRLAYEQYF. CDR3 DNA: TGTGCCAGCAGAAGCGACAGACTCGCCTACGAGCAGTACTTC. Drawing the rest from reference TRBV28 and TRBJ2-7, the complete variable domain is DVKVTQSSRYLVKRTGEKVFLECVQDMDHENMFWYRQDPGLGLRLIYFSYDVKMKEKGDIPEGYSVSREKKERFSLILESASTNQTSMYLCASRSDRLAYEQYFGPGTRLTVT.

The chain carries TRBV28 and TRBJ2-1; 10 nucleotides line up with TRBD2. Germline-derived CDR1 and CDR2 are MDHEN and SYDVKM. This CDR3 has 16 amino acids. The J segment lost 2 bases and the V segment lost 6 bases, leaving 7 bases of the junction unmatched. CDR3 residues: CASSLASGSPYNEQFF. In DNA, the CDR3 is TGTGCCAGCAGCCTCGCTAGCGGGAGTCCCTACAATGAGCAGTTCTTC.

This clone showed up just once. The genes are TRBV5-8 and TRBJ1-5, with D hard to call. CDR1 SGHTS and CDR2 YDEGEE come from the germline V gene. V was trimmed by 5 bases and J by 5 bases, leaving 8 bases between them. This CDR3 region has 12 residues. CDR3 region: CASRYRDQPQHF. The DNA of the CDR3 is TGTGCCAGCAGATACAGAGATCAGCCCCAGCATTTT.

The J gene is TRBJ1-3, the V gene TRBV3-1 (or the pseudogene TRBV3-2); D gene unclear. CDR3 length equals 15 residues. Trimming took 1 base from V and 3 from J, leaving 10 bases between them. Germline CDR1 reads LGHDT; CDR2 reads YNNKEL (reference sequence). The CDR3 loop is CASSQVVGVGNTIYF. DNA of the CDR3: TGTGCCAGCAGCCAAGTTGTGGGAGTTGGAAACACCATATATTTT.

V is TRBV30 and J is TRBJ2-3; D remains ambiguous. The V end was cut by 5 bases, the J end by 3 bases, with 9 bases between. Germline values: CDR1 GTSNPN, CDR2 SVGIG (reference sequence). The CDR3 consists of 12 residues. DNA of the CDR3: TGTGCCTGGGGGCTAGAGACAGATACGCAGTATTTT. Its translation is CAWGLETDTQYF.

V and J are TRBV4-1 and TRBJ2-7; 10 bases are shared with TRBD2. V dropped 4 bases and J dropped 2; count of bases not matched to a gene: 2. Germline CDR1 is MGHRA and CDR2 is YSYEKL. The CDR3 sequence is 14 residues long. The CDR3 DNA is TGCGCCAGCAGCCCCGGGACTAGCGCCTACGAGCAGTACTTC. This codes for CASSPGTSAYEQYF.

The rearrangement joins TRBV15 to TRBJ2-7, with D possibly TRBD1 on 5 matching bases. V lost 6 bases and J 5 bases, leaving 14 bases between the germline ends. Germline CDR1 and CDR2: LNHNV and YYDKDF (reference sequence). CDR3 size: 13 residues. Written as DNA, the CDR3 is TGTGCCACCAGATCACAGGTGAAGGACGAGCAGTACTTC. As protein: CATRSQVKDEQYF.